This TCR beta chain was observed in a study of CD8 T cells in Susac syndrome. As for this clonotype: Mismatch with germline at one junction end may stem from a read error.

The RNA, about 0.5 to 1 ug, was put through reverse transcription using random hexamers. The CDR3 of TCR beta was amplified by immunoSEQ multiplex PCR across 54 Vbeta and 13 Jbeta. MiXCR, applied by TCRdb to the immunoSEQ multiplex PCR reads, yields one record per CDR3 protein. The table lists 110,000 or so distinct CDR3 sequences, approximately 91% of them singletons. The T cells that were sequenced for TCR beta were CD8+ and CD4+ cells from blood. While serving as controls, healthy donors were matched for age and sex. Negative isolation yielded CD8+ and CD4+ T cells; FACS enriched TEMRA cells. The CDR3 covers 15 residues.

The clonotype originates from a human donor in good health. The sequenced sample consisted of CD4+ T cells from PBMCs. The rearrangement uses TRBV12-3 or TRBV12-4 and TRBJ2-7; TRBD1 matches 11 bases. The CDR3 protein is CASSPRTGGGITPDF. The CDR3 region has the DNA TGTGCCAGCAGTCCAAGGACAGGGGGCGGAATCACCCCCGACTTC.